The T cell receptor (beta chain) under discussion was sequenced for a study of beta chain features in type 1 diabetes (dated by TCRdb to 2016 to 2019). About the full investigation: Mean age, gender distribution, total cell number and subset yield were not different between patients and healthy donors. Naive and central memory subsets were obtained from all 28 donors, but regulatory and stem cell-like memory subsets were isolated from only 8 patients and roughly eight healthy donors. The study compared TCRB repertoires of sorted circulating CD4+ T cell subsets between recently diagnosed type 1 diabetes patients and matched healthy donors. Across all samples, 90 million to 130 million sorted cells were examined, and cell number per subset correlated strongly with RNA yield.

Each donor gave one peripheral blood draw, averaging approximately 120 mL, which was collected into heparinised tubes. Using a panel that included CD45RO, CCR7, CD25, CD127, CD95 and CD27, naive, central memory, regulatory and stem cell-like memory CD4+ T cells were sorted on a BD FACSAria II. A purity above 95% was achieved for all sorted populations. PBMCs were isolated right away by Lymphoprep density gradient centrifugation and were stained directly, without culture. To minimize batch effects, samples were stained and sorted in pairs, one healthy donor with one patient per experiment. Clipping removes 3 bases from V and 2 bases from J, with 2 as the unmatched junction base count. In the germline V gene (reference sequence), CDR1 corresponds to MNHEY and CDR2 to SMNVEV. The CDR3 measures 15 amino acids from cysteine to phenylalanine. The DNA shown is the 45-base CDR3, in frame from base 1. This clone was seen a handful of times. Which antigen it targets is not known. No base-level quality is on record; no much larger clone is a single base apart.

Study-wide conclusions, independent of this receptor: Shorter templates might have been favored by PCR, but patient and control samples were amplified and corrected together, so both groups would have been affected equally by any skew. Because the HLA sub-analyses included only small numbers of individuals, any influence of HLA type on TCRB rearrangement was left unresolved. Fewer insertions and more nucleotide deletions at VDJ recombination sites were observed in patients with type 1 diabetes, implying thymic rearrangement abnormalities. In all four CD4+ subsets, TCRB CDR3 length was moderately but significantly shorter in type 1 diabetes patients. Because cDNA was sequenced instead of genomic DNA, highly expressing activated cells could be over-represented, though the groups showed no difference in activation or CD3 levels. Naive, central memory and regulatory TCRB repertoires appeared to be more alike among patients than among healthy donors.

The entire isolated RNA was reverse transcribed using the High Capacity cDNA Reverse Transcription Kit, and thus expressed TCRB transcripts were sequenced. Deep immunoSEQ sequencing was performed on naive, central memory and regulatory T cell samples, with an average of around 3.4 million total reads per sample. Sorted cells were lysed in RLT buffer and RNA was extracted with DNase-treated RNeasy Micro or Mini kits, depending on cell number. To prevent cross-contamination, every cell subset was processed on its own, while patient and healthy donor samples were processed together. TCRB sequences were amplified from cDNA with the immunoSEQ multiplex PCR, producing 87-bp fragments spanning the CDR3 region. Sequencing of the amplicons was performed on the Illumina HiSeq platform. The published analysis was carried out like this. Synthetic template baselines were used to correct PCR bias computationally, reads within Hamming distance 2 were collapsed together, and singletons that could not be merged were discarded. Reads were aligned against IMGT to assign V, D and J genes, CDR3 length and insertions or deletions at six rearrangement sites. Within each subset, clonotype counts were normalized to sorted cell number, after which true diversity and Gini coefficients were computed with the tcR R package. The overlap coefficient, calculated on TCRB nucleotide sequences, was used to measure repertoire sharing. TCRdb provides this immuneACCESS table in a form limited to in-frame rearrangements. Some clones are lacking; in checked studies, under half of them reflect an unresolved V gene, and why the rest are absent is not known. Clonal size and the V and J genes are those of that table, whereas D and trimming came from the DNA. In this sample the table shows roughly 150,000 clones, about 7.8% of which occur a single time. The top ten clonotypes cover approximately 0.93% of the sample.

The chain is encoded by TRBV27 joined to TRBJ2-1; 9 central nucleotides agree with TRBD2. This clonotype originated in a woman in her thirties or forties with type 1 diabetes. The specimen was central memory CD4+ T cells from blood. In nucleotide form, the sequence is TGTGCCAGCAGTTTCGGCGGGGGGGCCTACAATGAGCAGTTCTTC. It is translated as CASSFGGGAYNEQFF.